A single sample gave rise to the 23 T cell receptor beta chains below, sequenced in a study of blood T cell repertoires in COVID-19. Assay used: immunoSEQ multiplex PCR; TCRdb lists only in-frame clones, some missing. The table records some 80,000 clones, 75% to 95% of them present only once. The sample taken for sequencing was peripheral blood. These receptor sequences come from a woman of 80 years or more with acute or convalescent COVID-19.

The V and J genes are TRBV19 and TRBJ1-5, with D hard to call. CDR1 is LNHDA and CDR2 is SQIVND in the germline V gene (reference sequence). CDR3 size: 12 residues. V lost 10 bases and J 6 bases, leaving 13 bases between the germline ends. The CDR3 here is CATHSLGQPQHF. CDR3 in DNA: TGTGCCACTCACAGTTTAGGTCAGCCCCAGCATTTT.

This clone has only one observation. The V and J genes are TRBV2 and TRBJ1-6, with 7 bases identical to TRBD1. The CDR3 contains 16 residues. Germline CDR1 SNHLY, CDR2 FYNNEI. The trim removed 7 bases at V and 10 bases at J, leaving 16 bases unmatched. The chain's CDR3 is CASTDPTGLRDSPLHF. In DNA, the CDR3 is TGTGCCAGCACTGACCCGACAGGGCTTAGGGACTCACCCCTCCACTTT.

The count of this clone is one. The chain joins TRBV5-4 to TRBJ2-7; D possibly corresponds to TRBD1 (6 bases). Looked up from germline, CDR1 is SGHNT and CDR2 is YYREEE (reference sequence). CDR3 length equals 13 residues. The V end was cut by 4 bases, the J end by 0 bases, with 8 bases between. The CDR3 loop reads CASSLQGSYEQYF. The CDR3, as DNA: TGTGCCAGCAGCCTACAGGGCTCCTACGAGCAGTACTTC.

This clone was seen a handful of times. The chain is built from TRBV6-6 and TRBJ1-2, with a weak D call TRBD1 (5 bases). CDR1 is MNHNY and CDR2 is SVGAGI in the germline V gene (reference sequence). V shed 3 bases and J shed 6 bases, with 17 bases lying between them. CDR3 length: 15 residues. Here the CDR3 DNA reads TGTGCCAGCAGTTATCCCCTCCAGGGTAGGGATGGCTACACCTTC. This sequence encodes CASSYPLQGRDGYTF.

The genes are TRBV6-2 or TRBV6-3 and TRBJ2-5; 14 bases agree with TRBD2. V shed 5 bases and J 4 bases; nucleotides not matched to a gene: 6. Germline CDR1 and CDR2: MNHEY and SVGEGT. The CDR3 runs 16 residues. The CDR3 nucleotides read TGTGCCAGCAGTCGGACTAGCGGGGGGTTCCCAGAGACCCAGTACTTC. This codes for CASSRTSGGFPETQYF.

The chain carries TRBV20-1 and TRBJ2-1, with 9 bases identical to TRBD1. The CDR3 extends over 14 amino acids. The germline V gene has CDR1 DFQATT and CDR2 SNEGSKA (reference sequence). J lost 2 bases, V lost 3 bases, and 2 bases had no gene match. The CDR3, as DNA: TGCAGTGCTAGTGGGGACAGGGCCTACAATGAGCAGTTCTTC. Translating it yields CSASGDRAYNEQFF.

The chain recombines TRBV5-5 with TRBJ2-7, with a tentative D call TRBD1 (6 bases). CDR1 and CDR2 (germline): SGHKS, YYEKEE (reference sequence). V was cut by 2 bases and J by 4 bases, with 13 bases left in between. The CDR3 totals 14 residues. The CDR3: CASSFFAGEYEQYF. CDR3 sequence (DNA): TGTGCCAGCAGCTTTTTTGCAGGGGAGTACGAGCAGTACTTC. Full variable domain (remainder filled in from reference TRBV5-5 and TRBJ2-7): DAGVTQSPTHLIKTRGQQVTLRCSPISGHKSVSWYQQVLGQGPQFIFQYYEKEERGRGNFPDRFSARQFPNYSSELNVNALLLGDSALYLCASSFFAGEYEQYFGPGTRLTVT.

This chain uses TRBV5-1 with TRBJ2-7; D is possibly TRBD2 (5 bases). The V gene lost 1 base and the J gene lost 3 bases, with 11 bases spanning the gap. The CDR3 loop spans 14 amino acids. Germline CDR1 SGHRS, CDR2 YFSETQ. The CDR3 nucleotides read TGCGCCAGCAGCTTGACTCCTGCGGGCTACGAGCAGTACTTC. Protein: CASSLTPAGYEQYF. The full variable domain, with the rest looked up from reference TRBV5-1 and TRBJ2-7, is KAGVTQTPRYLIKTRGQQVTLSCSPISGHRSVSWYQQTPGQGLQFLFEYFSETQRNKGNFPGRFSGRQFSNSRSEMNVSTLELGDSALYLCASSLTPAGYEQYFGPGTRLTVT.

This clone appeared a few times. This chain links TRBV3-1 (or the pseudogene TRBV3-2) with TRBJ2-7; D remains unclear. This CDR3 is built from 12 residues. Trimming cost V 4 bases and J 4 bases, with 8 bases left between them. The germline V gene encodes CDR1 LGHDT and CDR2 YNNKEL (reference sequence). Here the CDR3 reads CASSPRRYEQYF. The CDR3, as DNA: TGTGCCAGCAGCCCTCGTAGATACGAGCAGTACTTC.

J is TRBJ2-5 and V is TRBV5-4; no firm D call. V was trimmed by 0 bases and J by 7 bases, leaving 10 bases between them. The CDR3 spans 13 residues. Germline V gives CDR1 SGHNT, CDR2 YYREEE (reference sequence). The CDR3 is CASSLDEAGTQYF. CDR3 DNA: TGTGCCAGCAGCTTGGACGAGGCCGGGACCCAGTACTTC.

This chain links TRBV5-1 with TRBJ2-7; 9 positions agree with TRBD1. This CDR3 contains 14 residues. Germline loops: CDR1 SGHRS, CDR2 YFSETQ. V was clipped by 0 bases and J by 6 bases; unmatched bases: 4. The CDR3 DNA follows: TGCGCCAGCAGCTTGGGGGGACAGGGAGGCGAGCAGTACTTC. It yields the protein CASSLGGQGGEQYF.

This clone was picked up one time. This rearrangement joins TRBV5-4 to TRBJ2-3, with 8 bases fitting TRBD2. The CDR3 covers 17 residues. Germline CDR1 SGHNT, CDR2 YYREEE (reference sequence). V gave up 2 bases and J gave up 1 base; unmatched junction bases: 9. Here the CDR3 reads CASSFFSGGGGTDTQYF. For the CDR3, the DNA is TGTGCCAGCAGCTTTTTTTCGGGAGGGGGAGGCACAGATACGCAGTATTTT. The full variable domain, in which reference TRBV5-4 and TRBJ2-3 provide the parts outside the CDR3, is ETGVTQSPTHLIKTRGQQVTLRCSSQSGHNTVSWYQQALGQGPQFIFQYYREEENGRGNFPPRFSGLQFPNYSSELNVNALELDDSALYLCASSFFSGGGGTDTQYFGPGTRLTVL.

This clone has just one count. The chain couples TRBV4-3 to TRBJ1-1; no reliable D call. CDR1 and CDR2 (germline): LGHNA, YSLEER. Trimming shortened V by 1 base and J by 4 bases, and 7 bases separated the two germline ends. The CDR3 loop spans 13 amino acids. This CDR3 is CASSQGFSTEAFF. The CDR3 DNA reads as TGCGCCAGCAGCCAAGGGTTCAGCACTGAAGCTTTCTTT.

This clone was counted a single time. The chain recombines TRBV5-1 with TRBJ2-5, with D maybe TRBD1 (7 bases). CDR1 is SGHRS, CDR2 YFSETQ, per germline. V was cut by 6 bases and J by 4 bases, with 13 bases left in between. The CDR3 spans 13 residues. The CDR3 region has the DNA TGCGCCAGCATGGAGGGGGCCGGAGAGACCCAGTACTTC. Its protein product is CASMEGAGETQYF.

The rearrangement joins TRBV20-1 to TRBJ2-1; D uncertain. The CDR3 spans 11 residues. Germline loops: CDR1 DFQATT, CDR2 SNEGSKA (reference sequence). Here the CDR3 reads CAGEDYNEQFF. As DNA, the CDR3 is TGCGCCGGAGAGGACTACAATGAGCAGTTCTTC.

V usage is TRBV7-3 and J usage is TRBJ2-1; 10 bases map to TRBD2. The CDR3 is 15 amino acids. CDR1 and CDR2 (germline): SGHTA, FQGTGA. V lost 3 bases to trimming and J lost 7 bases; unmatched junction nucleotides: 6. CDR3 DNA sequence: TGTGCCAGCAGCTTCCAGGGACTAGCGATGAATGAGCAGTTCTTC. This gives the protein CASSFQGLAMNEQFF.

CDR3 loop: CASSIDRGINQPQHF. The CDR3 bases are TGTGCCAGTAGTATAGATCGGGGGATAAATCAGCCCCAGCATTTT. This chain uses TRBV19 with TRBJ1-5; the D gene is possibly TRBD1 (5 bases). With 0 bases removed from V and 4 bases from J, the gap between germline ends came to 10 bases. Germline V gene lookup returns CDR1 LNHDA and CDR2 SQIVND (reference sequence). The length of the CDR3 is 15 residues.

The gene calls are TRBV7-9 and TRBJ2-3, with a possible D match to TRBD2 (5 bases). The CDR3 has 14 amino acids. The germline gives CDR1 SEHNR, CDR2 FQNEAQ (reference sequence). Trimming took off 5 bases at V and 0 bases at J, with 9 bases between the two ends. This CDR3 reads CASSKSGSTDTQYF. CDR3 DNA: TGTGCCAGCAGCAAAAGCGGCAGCACAGATACGCAGTATTTT.

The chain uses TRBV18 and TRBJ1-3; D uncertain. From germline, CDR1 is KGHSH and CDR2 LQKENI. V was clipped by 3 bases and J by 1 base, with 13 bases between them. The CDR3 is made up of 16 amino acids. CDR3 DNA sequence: TGTGCCAGCTCACCCAGCCTCCCCGGGTCTGGAAACACCATATATTTT. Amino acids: CASSPSLPGSGNTIYF.

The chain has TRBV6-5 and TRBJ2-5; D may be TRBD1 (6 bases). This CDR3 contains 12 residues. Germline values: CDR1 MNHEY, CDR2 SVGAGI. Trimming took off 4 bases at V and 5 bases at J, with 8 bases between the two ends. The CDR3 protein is CASSWGRETQYF. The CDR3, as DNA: TGTGCCAGCAGTTGGGGGCGGGAGACCCAGTACTTC.

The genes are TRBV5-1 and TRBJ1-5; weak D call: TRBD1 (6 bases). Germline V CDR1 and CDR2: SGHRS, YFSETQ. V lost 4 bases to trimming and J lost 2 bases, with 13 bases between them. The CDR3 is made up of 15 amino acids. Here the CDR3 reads CASSPRGGGNQPQHF. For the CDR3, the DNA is TGCGCCAGCAGCCCTAGAGGGGGGGGCAATCAGCCCCAGCATTTT.

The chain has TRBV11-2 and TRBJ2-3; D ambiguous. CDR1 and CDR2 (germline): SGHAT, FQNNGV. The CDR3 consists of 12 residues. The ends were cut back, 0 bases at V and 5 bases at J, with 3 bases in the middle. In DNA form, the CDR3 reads TGTGCCAGCAGCTTAGAGAGAGATACGCAGTATTTT. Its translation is CASSLERDTQYF.

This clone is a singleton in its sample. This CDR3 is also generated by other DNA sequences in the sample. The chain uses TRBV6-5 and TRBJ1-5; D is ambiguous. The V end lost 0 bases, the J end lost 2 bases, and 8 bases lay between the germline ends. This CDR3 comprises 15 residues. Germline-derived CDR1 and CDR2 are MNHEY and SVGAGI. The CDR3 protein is CASSYSSRGNQPQHF. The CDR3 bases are TGTGCCAGCAGTTACTCTTCTCGGGGCAATCAGCCCCAGCATTTT.